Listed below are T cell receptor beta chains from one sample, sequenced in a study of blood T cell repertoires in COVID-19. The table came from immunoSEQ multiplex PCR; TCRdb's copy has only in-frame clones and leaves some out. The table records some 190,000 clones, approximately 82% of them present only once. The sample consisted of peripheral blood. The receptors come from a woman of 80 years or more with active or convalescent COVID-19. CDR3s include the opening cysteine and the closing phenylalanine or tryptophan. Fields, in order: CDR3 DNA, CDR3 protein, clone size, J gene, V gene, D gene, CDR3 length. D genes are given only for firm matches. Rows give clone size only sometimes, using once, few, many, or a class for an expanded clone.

TGTGCCTGTGAACCACAGGGGATGGTTGCTTTCTTT	CACEPQGMVAFF	NA	TRBJ1-1	TRBV30	TRBD1	12
TGTGCCAGCAGCTTTGGACAGGGGAGGCCTAATGAAAAACTGTTTTTT	CASSFGQGRPNEKLFF	NA	TRBJ1-4	TRBV3-1/TRBV3-2	TRBD1	16
TGCGCCAGCAGCTTGCGTATCGGTCCGGACACTGAAGCTTTCTTT	CASSLRIGPDTEAFF	once	TRBJ1-1	TRBV5-1	NA	15
TGTGCCAGCAGTAGGGAACAGGTTAATTCACCCCTCCACTTT	CASSREQVNSPLHF	few	TRBJ1-6	TRBV4-2	NA	14
TGTGCCAGCAGTCTCCGACAGGGGAACACTGAAGCTTTCTTT	CASSLRQGNTEAFF	NA	TRBJ1-1	TRBV6-6	TRBD1	14
TGTGCCAGCAGTTACTCAGGGCGGGAGGGCCCCTACGAGCAGTACTTC	CASSYSGREGPYEQYF	NA	TRBJ2-7	TRBV6-5	TRBD2	16
TGTGCCAGTACCCGGACAGGGGGCCGCAATCAGCCCCAGCATTTT	CASTRTGGRNQPQHF	NA	TRBJ1-5	TRBV19	TRBD1	15
TGTGCCAGCAGCCATCCTGGCGGGAGGGCCCCTTTGGATGAGCAGTTCTTC	CASSHPGGRAPLDEQFF	NA	TRBJ2-1	TRBV3-1/TRBV3-2	TRBD2	17
TGCGCCAGCAGCCCGCAGGGCGGCACTGAAGCTTTCTTT	CASSPQGGTEAFF	NA	TRBJ1-1	TRBV5-1	NA	13
TGTGCCAGTAGTATAGACCGCGACGTCAAGGCGAGAGGCACTGAAGCTTTCTTT	CASSIDRDVKARGTEAFF	NA	TRBJ1-1	TRBV19	NA	18
TGCGCCAGCAGCGATCGGACAGGGAACTATGGCTACACCTTC	CASSDRTGNYGYTF	NA	TRBJ1-2	TRBV5-1	TRBD1	14
TGTGCCAGTAGTCCAGGGGTTGGTCAGCCCCAGCATTTT	CASSPGVGQPQHF	NA	TRBJ1-5	TRBV19	NA	13
TGTGCCATCAGTACCAGTAGCGGGAGCACAGATACGCAGTATTTT	CAISTSSGSTDTQYF	NA	TRBJ2-3	TRBV10-3	TRBD2	15
TGTGCCAGCGCCCTGGAACGGGCCTACAATGAGCAGTTCTTC	CASALERAYNEQFF	NA	TRBJ2-1	TRBV7-3	NA	14
TGTGCCACCAGTGATTTCGGGATGGGTCAGCCCCAGCATTTT	CATSDFGMGQPQHF	NA	TRBJ1-5	TRBV24-1	NA	14
TGTGCCAGCAGCTTTAGGGGGCCAAATCAGCCCCAGCATTTT	CASSFRGPNQPQHF	NA	TRBJ1-5	TRBV11-2	TRBD1	14
TGTGCCAGCAGCTTACAGGGTGAGGACGAGCAGTACTTC	CASSLQGEDEQYF	NA	TRBJ2-7	TRBV11-2	NA	13
TGTGCCAGCAGCCAAGACAGGGGGCATGGCTACACCTTC	CASSQDRGHGYTF	NA	TRBJ1-2	TRBV3-1/TRBV3-2	TRBD1	13
TGTGCCAGCTCACCATTGAGCCCCAGGGGAGCCGGGGAGCTGTTTTTT	CASSPLSPRGAGELFF	NA	TRBJ2-2	TRBV18	NA	16
TGTGCCAGCAGCCCCGGGGTGCACTACAATGAGCAGTTCTTC	CASSPGVHYNEQFF	NA	TRBJ2-1	TRBV9	NA	14
TGCGCCAGCAGCTTGACAGGGGCCTATGGCTACACCTTC	CASSLTGAYGYTF	NA	TRBJ1-2	TRBV5-1	TRBD1	13
TGTGCCAGTAGTATCCGGGACAGGGATGATACGCAGTATTTT	CASSIRDRDDTQYF	NA	TRBJ2-3	TRBV19	TRBD1	14
TGTGCCAGCTCACCAGGAAACAGGGCCTCTGGTGACACTGAAGCTTTCTTT	CASSPGNRASGDTEAFF	once	TRBJ1-1	TRBV18	NA	17
TGTGCCAGCTCACCTGGGGCAGATCAGCCCCAGCATTTT	CASSPGADQPQHF	few	TRBJ1-5	TRBV18	NA	13
TGTGCCTGGAGTGGCCAGGTAGAATCACCCCTCCACTTT	CAWSGQVESPLHF	NA	TRBJ1-6	TRBV30	NA	13
TGTGCCAGCAGCCCACAGGGTTTCGCGACCCAGTACTTC	CASSPQGFATQYF	few	TRBJ2-5	TRBV27	NA	13
TGTGCCAGCAGCCATGGCGGGAGCATCAATCAGCCCCAGCATTTT	CASSHGGSINQPQHF	NA	TRBJ1-5	TRBV3-1/TRBV3-2	NA	15
TGCGCCAGCAGCTTGGACACGGGGAGATCTGAAGCTTTCTTT	CASSLDTGRSEAFF	NA	TRBJ1-1	TRBV5-1	NA	14
TGTGCCAGCAGGAGGGAGGGGGTAAACTTC	CASRREGVNF	NA	TRBJ2-7	TRBV2	NA	10
TGTGCCAGCTCACCCGAGCGGGAGGGTCGAGGCAATGAGCAGTTCTTC	CASSPEREGRGNEQFF	NA	TRBJ2-1	TRBV18	TRBD2	16
TGTGCCAGCAGCTTGGTGCGTGGCAATCAGCCCCAGCATTTT	CASSLVRGNQPQHF	NA	TRBJ1-5	TRBV5-8	NA	14
TGTGCCTGGAGTGATACGACAAATTATTCACCCCTCCACTTT	CAWSDTTNYSPLHF	few	TRBJ1-6	TRBV30	NA	14
TGTGCCAGCTCACCACTCGTGAGGGGAGGTCAAGAGACCCAGTACTTC	CASSPLVRGGQETQYF	NA	TRBJ2-5	TRBV18	NA	16
TGTGCCAGCAGTCCTGGGAGATCCTACAATGAGCAGTTCTTC	CASSPGRSYNEQFF	NA	TRBJ2-1	TRBV2	NA	14
TGTGCCAGCAGTTACGTCGGGGATTCACCCCTCCACTTT	CASSYVGDSPLHF	NA	TRBJ1-6	TRBV6-5	NA	13
TGTGCCACCAGTGATCGAACAGGGGGGTATTTAGATACGCAGTATTTT	CATSDRTGGYLDTQYF	NA	TRBJ2-3	TRBV24-1	TRBD1	16
TGCGCCAGCAGCTTGGCCAGTTCTAAGGGGTCACCCCTCCACTTT	CASSLASSKGSPLHF	NA	TRBJ1-6	TRBV5-1	NA	15
TGCGCCAGCAGCAAAGGGACTAGCGGGATAGAGACCCAGTACTTC	CASSKGTSGIETQYF	NA	TRBJ2-5	TRBV5-1	TRBD2	15
TGTGCCAGCAGCATCCAAGCTCCCGGCTACACCTTC	CASSIQAPGYTF	NA	TRBJ1-2	TRBV5-6	NA	12
TGTGCCAGCAGCCAAGTCAGCGGGTATGCCTACGAGCAGTACTTC	CASSQVSGYAYEQYF	NA	TRBJ2-7	TRBV14	NA	15
TGTGCCACCAGTGATAGCCCTAGCGGGAGACGCACAGATACGCAGTATTTT	CATSDSPSGRRTDTQYF	NA	TRBJ2-3	TRBV24-1	TRBD2	17
TGCAGCGGGACTCTCCTCAATGAGCAGTTCTTC	CSGTLLNEQFF	NA	TRBJ2-1	TRBV29-1	NA	11
TGTGCCAGCAGCTCTCCGGGGGACACCGGGGAGCTGTTTTTT	CASSSPGDTGELFF	NA	TRBJ2-2	TRBV7-9	NA	14
TGTGCCGGCGGACTAGCGGGAGGACCCGGGGAGCTGTTTTTT	CAGGLAGGPGELFF	NA	TRBJ2-2	TRBV6-6	TRBD2	14
TGTGCCAGCAGTCCCTCGACAGGGAACCAGCCCCAGCATTTT	CASSPSTGNQPQHF	NA	TRBJ1-5	TRBV2	TRBD1	14
TGCGCCAGCAGCTTGTGGCAGGGGAGCGGCTACACCTTC	CASSLWQGSGYTF	NA	TRBJ1-2	TRBV5-1	NA	13
TGTGCCAGCAGCCAACCAAACGTGCGCACCGGGGAGCTGTTTTTT	CASSQPNVRTGELFF	few	TRBJ2-2	TRBV7-2	NA	15